This T cell receptor beta chain is drawn from a study of T-cell memory formation after mild COVID-19. This CDR3 contains 13 residues. Germline loops: CDR1 MDHEN, CDR2 SYDVKM. V dropped 7 bases and J dropped 6 bases, with 13 bases sitting between them. TCRdb reanalysed the 5' RACE reads using MiXCR and keeps one entry per CDR3 protein. This sample yields approximately 150,000 distinct CDR3 sequences, of which 10% to 15% are seen a single time; approximately 3.3% belongs to the top ten. The sequence came from a man aged 18 to 29 who had mild COVID-19 (a few samples of this study predate the infection). Cell type and time point are not known. V gene TRBV28 combines with J gene TRBJ2-1, with D possibly being TRBD2 (5 bases). The sequenced sample consisted of PBMCs or a T cell subset sorted from them (not recorded which). The CDR3 region is CASKQSAANEQFF. CDR3 nucleotides: TGTGCCAGCAAGCAATCAGCGGCCAATGAGCAGTTCTTC.